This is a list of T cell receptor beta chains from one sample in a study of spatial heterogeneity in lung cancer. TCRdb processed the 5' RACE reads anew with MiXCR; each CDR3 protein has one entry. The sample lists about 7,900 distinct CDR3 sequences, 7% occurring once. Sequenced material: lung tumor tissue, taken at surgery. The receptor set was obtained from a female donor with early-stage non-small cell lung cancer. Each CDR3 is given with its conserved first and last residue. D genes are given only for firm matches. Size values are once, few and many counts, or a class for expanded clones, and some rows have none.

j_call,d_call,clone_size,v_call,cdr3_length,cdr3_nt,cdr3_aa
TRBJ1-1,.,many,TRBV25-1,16,TGTGCCAGCAGTGACTCCCTACGATACCCATCCACTGAAGCTTTCTTT,CASSDSLRYPSTEAFF
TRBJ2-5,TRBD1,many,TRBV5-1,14,TGCGCCAGTAAACGGGACAGCCATCAAGAGACCCAGTACTTC,CASKRDSHQETQYF
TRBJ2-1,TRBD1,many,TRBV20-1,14,TGCAGTGCCGACCGGGACAGGGCTATTAATGAGCAGTTCTTC,CSADRDRAINEQFF
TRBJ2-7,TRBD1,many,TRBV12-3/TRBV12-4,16,TGTGCCAGCAGTCCCAGGACAGGGCGCACCTCCTACGAGCAGTACTTC,CASSPRTGRTSYEQYF
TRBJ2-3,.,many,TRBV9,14,TGTGCCAGCAGCGTAGAAGCAGCGACAGATACGCAGTATTTT,CASSVEAATDTQYF
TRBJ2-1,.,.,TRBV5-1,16,TGCGCCAGCAGCCCCGGGGCGATTGGATCCTACAATGAGCAGTTCTTC,CASSPGAIGSYNEQFF
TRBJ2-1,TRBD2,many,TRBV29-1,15,TGCAGCGTTTCTTGGACTAGCGGGGCCTACAATGAGCAGTTCTTC,CSVSWTSGAYNEQFF
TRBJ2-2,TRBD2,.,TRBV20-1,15,TGCAGTGCTTGTCCTAGCGGGAGAGGCCTCGGGGAGCTGTTTTTT,CSACPSGRGLGELFF
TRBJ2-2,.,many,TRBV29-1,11,TGCAGCGCTGCCCGGGACGAGGAGCTGTTTTTT,CSAARDEELFF
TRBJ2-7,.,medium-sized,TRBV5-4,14,TGTGCCAGCAGCTCCTACGACAGGCACTACGAGCAGTACTTC,CASSSYDRHYEQYF
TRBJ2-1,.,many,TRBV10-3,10,TGTGCCAGCGGAGCCAATGAGCAGTTCTTC,CASGANEQFF
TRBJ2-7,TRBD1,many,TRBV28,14,TGTGCCAGCAGTTTATGGGACAGGGCCTACGAGCAGTACTTC,CASSLWDRAYEQYF
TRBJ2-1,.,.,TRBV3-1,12,TGTGCCAGCAGCCAAGTAGGGGCTGAGCAGTTCTTC,CASSQVGAEQFF
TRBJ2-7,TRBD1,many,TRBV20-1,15,TGCAGTGCTGGACTGACGGACAGGGGCTCCTACGAGCAGTACTTC,CSAGLTDRGSYEQYF
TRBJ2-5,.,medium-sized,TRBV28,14,TGTGCCAGCAGTTTTGGAGGGTATCCAGAGACCCAGTACTTC,CASSFGGYPETQYF
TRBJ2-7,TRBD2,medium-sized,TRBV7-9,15,TGTGCCAGCAGTCCGACTAGCGGGGAAGTCTACGAGCAGTACTTC,CASSPTSGEVYEQYF
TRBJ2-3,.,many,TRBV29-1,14,TGCAGCGTTGCAGCAGCCGCTAGCACAGATACGCAGTATTTT,CSVAAAASTDTQYF
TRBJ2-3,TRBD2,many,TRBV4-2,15,TGTGCCAGCAGCCCACTAGCGGGTGGAACAGATACGCAGTATTTT,CASSPLAGGTDTQYF
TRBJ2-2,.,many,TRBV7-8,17,TGTGCCAGCAGCTTAGGAGGGGGGAGTCTAAGGAGCGGGGAGCTGTTTTTT,CASSLGGGSLRSGELFF
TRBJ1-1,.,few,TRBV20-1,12,TGCAGTCCGGGACAATCGAACACTGAAGCTTTCTTT,CSPGQSNTEAFF
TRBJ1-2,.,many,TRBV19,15,TGTGCCAGTAGTTTGGAGGCGACAGGAACTCAAGGCTACACCTTC,CASSLEATGTQGYTF
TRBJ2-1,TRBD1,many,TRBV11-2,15,TGTGCCAGCAGCTCACCGGGACAGGGGTACAATGAGCAGTTCTTC,CASSSPGQGYNEQFF
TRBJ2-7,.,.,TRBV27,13,TGTGCCAGCAGTACATCCCTGTCCTCCGAGCAGTACTTC,CASSTSLSSEQYF
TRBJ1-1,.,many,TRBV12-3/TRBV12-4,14,TGTGCCAGCAGCCGAGGGGGTGTACGAACTGAAGCTTTCTTT,CASSRGGVRTEAFF
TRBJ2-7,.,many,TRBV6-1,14,TGTGCCAGCAGTGGGAGGACAGCCTCCTACGAGCAGTACTTC,CASSGRTASYEQYF
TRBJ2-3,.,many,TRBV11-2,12,TGTGCCAGCAGCCGGGGTCCAGATACGCAGTATTTT,CASSRGPDTQYF
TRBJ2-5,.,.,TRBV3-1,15,TGTGCCAGCAGCCCCGGACTCGAGGTCCAAGAGACCCAGTACTTC,CASSPGLEVQETQYF
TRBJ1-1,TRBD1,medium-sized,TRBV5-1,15,TGCGCCAGCAGCCCACAAGAGGGGGCGAACACTGAAGCTTTCTTT,CASSPQEGANTEAFF
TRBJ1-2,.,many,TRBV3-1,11,TGTGCCAGCAGCACAGGCTATGGCTACACCTTC,CASSTGYGYTF
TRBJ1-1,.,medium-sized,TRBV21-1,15,TGTGCCAGCAGCAAAAGTAACAGCGTAAACACTGAAGCTTTCTTT,CASSKSNSVNTEAFF
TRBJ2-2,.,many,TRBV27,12,TGTGCCAGCAGTTTAGCGGCCGGGGAGCTGTTTTTT,CASSLAAGELFF
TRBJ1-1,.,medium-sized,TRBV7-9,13,TGTGCCAGCAGCTTTTGGACGGAGGCTTTAGCTTTCTTT,CASSFWTEALAFF
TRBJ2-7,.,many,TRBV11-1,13,TGTGCCAGCAGCCCACCCCTCGCGATCGAGCAGTACTTC,CASSPPLAIEQYF
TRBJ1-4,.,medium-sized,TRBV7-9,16,TGTGCCAGCAGCATTTCAAGGGGGTTGGATAATGAAAAACTGTTTTTT,CASSISRGLDNEKLFF
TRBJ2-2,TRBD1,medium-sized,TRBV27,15,TGTGCCAGCAGTCCCCCCGGGACAGTGACCGGGGAGCTGTTTTTT,CASSPPGTVTGELFF
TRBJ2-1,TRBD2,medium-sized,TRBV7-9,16,TGTGCCAGCAGGTACGGGACTAGCGGGAGGAACAATGAGCAGTTCTTC,CASRYGTSGRNNEQFF
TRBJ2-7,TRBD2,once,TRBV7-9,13,TGTGCCAGCAGCGCCGGGACTAGTCACGAGCAGTACTTC,CASSAGTSHEQYF
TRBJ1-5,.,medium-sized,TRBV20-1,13,TGCAGTGCTTTGGGACAAGTCGGGCAGCCCCAGCATTTT,CSALGQVGQPQHF
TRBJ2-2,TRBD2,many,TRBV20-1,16,TGCAGTGCTAGAGATTTAGCGGGAGGGCATGGCGGGGAGCTGTTTTTT,CSARDLAGGHGGELFF
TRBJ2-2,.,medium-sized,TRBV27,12,TGTGCCAGCAGTCCCTCCACCGGGGAGCTGTTTTTT,CASSPSTGELFF
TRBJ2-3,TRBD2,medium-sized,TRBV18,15,TGTGCCAGCTCACCACTAGCGGGGATCACAGATACGCAGTATTTT,CASSPLAGITDTQYF
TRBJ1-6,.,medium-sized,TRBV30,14,TGTGCCTGGGAGGACCCGGGGGTACGATCACCCCTCCACTTT,CAWEDPGVRSPLHF
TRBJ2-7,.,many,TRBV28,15,TGTGCCAGCAGTCCTCCTTTGGGTGTTTCCTACGAGCAGTACTTC,CASSPPLGVSYEQYF
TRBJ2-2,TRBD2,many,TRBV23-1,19,TGCGCCAGCAGTCAAACCCCGGGACTAGCGGGAGCGGGCACCGGGGAGCTGTTTTTT,CASSQTPGLAGAGTGELFF
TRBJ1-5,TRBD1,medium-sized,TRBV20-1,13,TGCAGTGCAAGGGACAGCGGAAATCAGCCCCAGCATTTT,CSARDSGNQPQHF
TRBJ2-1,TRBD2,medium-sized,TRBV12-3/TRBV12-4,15,TGTGCCAGCAGCCCCGGACTAGCGGGAGTGGGTGAGCAGTTCTTC,CASSPGLAGVGEQFF
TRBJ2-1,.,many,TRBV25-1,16,TGTGCCAGCAGTGTTGAGCTAGCCGACTCCTACAATGAGCAGTTCTTC,CASSVELADSYNEQFF
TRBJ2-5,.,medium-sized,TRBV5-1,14,TGCGCCAGCAGCTCCGGACACCAGCAAGAGACCCAGTACTTC,CASSSGHQQETQYF
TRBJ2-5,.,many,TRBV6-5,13,TGTGCCAGCAGTCCCTGGCAGTCTGAGACCCAGTACTTC,CASSPWQSETQYF
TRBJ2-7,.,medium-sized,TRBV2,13,TGTGCCAGCAGTACAGGACTAACTCGAGAGCAGTACTTC,CASSTGLTREQYF
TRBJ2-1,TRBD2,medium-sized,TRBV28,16,TGTGCCAGCAGTGGGGGGACTAGCGCGTCCTACAATGAGCAGTTCTTC,CASSGGTSASYNEQFF
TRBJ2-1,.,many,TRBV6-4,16,TGTGCCAGCAGTAATGCCGGGGAGAGCTCCTACAATGAGCAGTTCTTC,CASSNAGESSYNEQFF
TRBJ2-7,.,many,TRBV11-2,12,TGTGCCAGCAGCCCCGGTAGATGGACAGCCCAATTC,CASSPGRWTAQF
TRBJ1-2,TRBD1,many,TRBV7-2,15,TGTGCCAGCAGCTTTGGGGGACAGGAGATTTGGGGCTACACCTTC,CASSFGGQEIWGYTF
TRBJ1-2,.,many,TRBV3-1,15,TGTGCCAGCAGCCAAGTCCACAATTCTAACTATGGCTACACCTTC,CASSQVHNSNYGYTF